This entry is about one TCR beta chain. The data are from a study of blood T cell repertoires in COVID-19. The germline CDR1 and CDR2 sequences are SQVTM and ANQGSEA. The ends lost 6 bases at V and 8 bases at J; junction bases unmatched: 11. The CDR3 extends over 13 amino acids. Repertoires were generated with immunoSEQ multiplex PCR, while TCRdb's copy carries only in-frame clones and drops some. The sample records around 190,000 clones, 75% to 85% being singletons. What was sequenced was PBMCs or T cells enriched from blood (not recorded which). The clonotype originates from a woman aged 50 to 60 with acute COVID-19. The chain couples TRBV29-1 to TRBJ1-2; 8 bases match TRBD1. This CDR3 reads CSVGTGGVKGYTF. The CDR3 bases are TGCAGCGTCGGGACAGGAGGGGTGAAGGGCTACACCTTC. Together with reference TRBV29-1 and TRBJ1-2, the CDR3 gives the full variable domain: SAVISQKPSRDICQRGTSLTIQCQVDSQVTMMFWYRQQPGQSLTLIATANQGSEATYESGFVIDKFPISRPNLTFSTLTVSNMSPEDSSIYLCSVGTGGVKGYTFGSGTRLTVV.